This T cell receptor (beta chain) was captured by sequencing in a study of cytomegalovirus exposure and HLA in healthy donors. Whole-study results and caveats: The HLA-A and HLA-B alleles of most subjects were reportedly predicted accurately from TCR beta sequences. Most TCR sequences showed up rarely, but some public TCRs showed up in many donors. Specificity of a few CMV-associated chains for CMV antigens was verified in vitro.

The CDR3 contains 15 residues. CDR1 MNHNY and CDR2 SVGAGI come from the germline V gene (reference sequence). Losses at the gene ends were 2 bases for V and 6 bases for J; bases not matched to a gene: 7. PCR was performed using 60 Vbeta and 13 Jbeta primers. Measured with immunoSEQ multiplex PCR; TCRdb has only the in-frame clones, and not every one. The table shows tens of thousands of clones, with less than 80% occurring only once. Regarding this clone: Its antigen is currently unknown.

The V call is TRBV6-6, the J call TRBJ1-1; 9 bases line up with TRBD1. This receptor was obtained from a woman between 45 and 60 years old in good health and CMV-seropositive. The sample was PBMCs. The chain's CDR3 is CASSYEGQGSAEAFF. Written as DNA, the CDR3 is TGTGCCAGCAGTTACGAGGGACAGGGAAGCGCTGAAGCTTTCTTT.